Sequencing of this TCR beta chain was carried out in a study of shared clonotypes between healthy human individuals. General observations from the study: Limited genetic and exposure-history diversity came from having few donors.

Method: immunoSEQ multiplex PCR; TCRdb's copy keeps in-frame clones and lacks some. The sample has 2.3 million or so clones; approximately 93% are singletons. This CDR3 is built from 15 residues. V dropped 8 bases and J dropped 6 bases, with 23 bases sitting between them. CDR1 MDHEN and CDR2 SYDVKM come from the germline V gene. A remark on this clone: Its antigen is still unknown.

The sample taken for sequencing was naive CD4+ T cells from PBMCs. Subset here: CD45RA+ positively selected. This TCR was recovered from a man younger than 30 in good health. Some clones in this sample may be carry-over from other donors' samples. This rearrangement joins TRBV28 to TRBJ2-7; D possibly uses TRBD1 or TRBD2 (7 bases each). The CDR3 DNA reads TGTGCCAGCCTTCAGGGGGGGCCGTCGTTGGGCGAGCAGTACTTC. Residues: CASLQGGPSLGEQYF.